These T cell receptor beta chains were read from a single sample in a study of blood T cell repertoires in COVID-19. Only in-frame clones appear in the TCRdb table, and some are missing; sequencing was by immunoSEQ multiplex PCR. The table lists 80,000 to 95,000 clones, around 80% of them singletons. The source material was peripheral blood. Source of these receptors: a woman aged 80 or older with active or convalescent COVID-19. The conserved cysteine and the conserved F or W are not part of the CDR3 here. The order of the fields is CDR3 protein, V gene, J gene.

CDR3: ASSSSLGQEETQY
V: TRBV18
J: TRBJ2-5

CDR3: ASGTRGGGSLF
V: TRBV12-3/TRBV12-4
J: TRBJ1-4

CDR3: ASSQAVMNTEAF
V: TRBV3-1/TRBV3-2
J: TRBJ1-1

CDR3: ASVLSGGAYEQY
V: TRBV2
J: TRBJ2-7

CDR3: ASSYAAASYGYT
V: TRBV6-2/TRBV6-3
J: TRBJ1-2

CDR3: ASSDGQGGLYGYT
V: TRBV19
J: TRBJ1-2

CDR3: ASSPNRGGTGDSPLH
V: TRBV28
J: TRBJ1-6

CDR3: AWSGTNQPQH
V: TRBV30
J: TRBJ1-5

CDR3: ASIPSTGGGSPLH
V: TRBV25-1
J: TRBJ1-6

CDR3: ASSEASGLFGNSPLH
V: TRBV6-1
J: TRBJ1-6

CDR3: ASSVATGRETQY
V: TRBV9
J: TRBJ2-5

CDR3: ASSETGVNTEAF
V: TRBV25-1
J: TRBJ1-1

CDR3: ASSISGMNTEAF
V: TRBV19
J: TRBJ1-1

CDR3: ASSAGGLAGDEQY
V: TRBV9
J: TRBJ2-7

CDR3: ASSDPGRYGYT
V: TRBV7-9
J: TRBJ1-2

CDR3: ATSDRYPGLAGVDPKNIQY
V: TRBV24-1
J: TRBJ2-4

CDR3: ASSQDLLAGASNTGELF
V: TRBV4-3
J: TRBJ2-2

CDR3: ASSLPAGAEQETQY
V: TRBV5-4
J: TRBJ2-5

CDR3: ASSYLAGIETQY
V: TRBV6-2/TRBV6-3
J: TRBJ2-5

CDR3: SIQRGGEQY
V: TRBV29-1
J: TRBJ2-7

CDR3: ASSPGQYTGELF
V: TRBV7-9
J: TRBJ2-2

CDR3: ASSSRAEAF
V: TRBV6-2/TRBV6-3
J: TRBJ1-1

CDR3: ASSQVFRQGYSNQPQH
V: TRBV3-1/TRBV3-2
J: TRBJ1-5

CDR3: ASSAGVDEKLF
V: TRBV9
J: TRBJ1-4

CDR3: ASSFQQDQETQY
V: TRBV7-2
J: TRBJ2-5

CDR3: SVESGSKTQY
V: TRBV29-1
J: TRBJ2-5

CDR3: ASSKEGVNPYNEQF
V: TRBV9
J: TRBJ2-1

CDR3: ASSRKAGGEETQY
V: TRBV5-6
J: TRBJ2-5

CDR3: AIRQGNGYT
V: TRBV2
J: TRBJ1-2

CDR3: ASSLGGKGGNTIY
V: TRBV7-2
J: TRBJ1-3

CDR3: ASSLGRSPPGTSMDTQY
V: TRBV7-9
J: TRBJ2-3

CDR3: ASSYRRDNQPQH
V: TRBV6-2/TRBV6-3
J: TRBJ1-5

CDR3: ASSVNPGGREEQY
V: TRBV7-9
J: TRBJ2-7

CDR3: SVKTGERNGELF
V: TRBV29-1
J: TRBJ2-2

CDR3: ASSETSGGAHGELF
V: TRBV2
J: TRBJ2-2

CDR3: ASSRDYEQY
V: TRBV16
J: TRBJ2-7

CDR3: ASSLAPRETQY
V: TRBV5-1
J: TRBJ2-5

CDR3: ASSLSGGTKTQY
V: TRBV5-6
J: TRBJ2-5

CDR3: ASSSVTYNEQF
V: TRBV6-2/TRBV6-3
J: TRBJ2-1

CDR3: ASSPTTSTGELF
V: TRBV7-9
J: TRBJ2-2

CDR3: ASSFDRAYEQY
V: TRBV27
J: TRBJ2-7

CDR3: ASSLEGSWGFNYGYT
V: TRBV5-1
J: TRBJ1-2

CDR3: ASSDGPRASETQY
V: TRBV7-2
J: TRBJ2-5

CDR3: ASSEPSGGGETQY
V: TRBV6-2/TRBV6-3
J: TRBJ2-5

CDR3: AWMRGPPEAF
V: TRBV30
J: TRBJ1-1

CDR3: AWSATSGYTEAF
V: TRBV30
J: TRBJ1-1

CDR3: ASSYEVRDTQY
V: TRBV7-2
J: TRBJ2-3

CDR3: ASSVDSYYEQY
V: TRBV2
J: TRBJ2-7

CDR3: SASGEETQY
V: TRBV20-1
J: TRBJ2-5

CDR3: ASSPGQGNTEAF
V: TRBV5-4
J: TRBJ1-1

CDR3: ASSLLAGGSEQF
V: TRBV7-2
J: TRBJ2-1

CDR3: ASSLGGREQY
V: TRBV12-3/TRBV12-4
J: TRBJ2-7